This TCR beta chain was documented in a study of blood T cell repertoires in COVID-19. The CDR3 extends over 14 amino acids. The V gene lost 5 bases and the J gene lost 3 bases, with 10 bases spanning the gap. The germline V gene encodes CDR1 SGHNT and CDR2 YENEEA. In the original processing: Amplification with reference gene primers provided the estimates of nucleated cell counts. The assay was immunoSEQ multiplex PCR, and TCRdb's table has in-frame clones only and misses some. Clonal size and the V and J genes are those of that table, whereas D and trimming came from the DNA. Here the sample spans roughly 250,000 clones, 75% to 90% being singletons.

The V call is TRBV11-3, the J call TRBJ2-2; perhaps TRBD1 as D (6 bases). The clonotype originates from a young man with acute or convalescent COVID-19. Input material: peripheral blood. CDR3 loop: CASSQGQYTGELFF. The CDR3 region has the DNA TGTGCCAGCAGCCAAGGACAGTACACCGGGGAGCTGTTTTTT.